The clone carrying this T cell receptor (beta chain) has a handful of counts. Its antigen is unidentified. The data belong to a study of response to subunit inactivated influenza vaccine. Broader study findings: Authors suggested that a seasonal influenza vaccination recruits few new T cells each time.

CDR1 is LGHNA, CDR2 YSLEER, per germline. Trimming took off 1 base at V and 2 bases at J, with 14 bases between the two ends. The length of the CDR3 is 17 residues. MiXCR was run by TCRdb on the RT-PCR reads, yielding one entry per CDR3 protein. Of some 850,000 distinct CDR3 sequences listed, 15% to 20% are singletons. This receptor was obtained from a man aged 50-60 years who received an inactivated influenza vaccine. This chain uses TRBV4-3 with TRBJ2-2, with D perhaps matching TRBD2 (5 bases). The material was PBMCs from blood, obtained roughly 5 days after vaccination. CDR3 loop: CASSQVPGWSNTGELFF. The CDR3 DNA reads TGCGCCAGCAGCCAAGTCCCGGGATGGTCTAACACCGGGGAGCTGTTTTTT.